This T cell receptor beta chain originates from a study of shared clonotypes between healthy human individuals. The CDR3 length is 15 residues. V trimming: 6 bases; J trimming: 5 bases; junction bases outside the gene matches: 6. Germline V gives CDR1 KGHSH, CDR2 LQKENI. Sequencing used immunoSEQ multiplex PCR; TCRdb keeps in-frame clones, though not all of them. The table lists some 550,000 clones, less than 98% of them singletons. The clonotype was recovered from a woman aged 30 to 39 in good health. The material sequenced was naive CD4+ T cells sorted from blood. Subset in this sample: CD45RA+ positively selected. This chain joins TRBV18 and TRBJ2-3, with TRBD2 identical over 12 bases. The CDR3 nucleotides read TGTGCCAGCTCTCTAGCGGGAGGGCCGGAAGATACGCAGTATTTT. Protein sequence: CASSLAGGPEDTQYF. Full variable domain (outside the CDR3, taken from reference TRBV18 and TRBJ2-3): NAGVMQNPRHLVRRRGQEARLRCSPMKGHSHVYWYRQLPEEGLKFMVYLQKENIIDESGMPKERFSAEFPKEGPSILRIQQVVRGDSAAYFCASSLAGGPEDTQYFGPGTRLTVL.